These 27 T cell receptor beta chains originate from one sample sequenced in a study of T cell responses to AZD1222 COVID-19 vaccine. The protocol was immunoSEQ multiplex PCR, while the TCRdb copy is restricted to in-frame clones and leaves out a portion. The sample has about 160,000 clones, about nine tenths seen once; the top ten hold roughly 3.8%. Sequenced material: peripheral blood, taken 28 days after the second AZD1222 dose. The receptors come from an adult who received the AZD1222 COVID-19 vaccine.

The rearrangement links TRBV30 to TRBJ2-7; D not resolved. The CDR3 length is 14 residues. The V end was cut by 2 bases, the J end by 6 bases, with 17 bases between. The V gene's germline CDR1 is GTSNPN and CDR2 SVGIG (reference sequence). CDR3 DNA: TGTGCCTGGAGTATGGGCCATCAAGGAAGCGAGCAGTACTTC. It is translated as CAWSMGHQGSEQYF.

J is TRBJ2-5 and V is TRBV5-1; the D gene is possibly TRBD2 (6 bases). The V gene lost 0 bases and the J gene lost 1 base, with 16 bases spanning the gap. The CDR3 sequence is 17 residues long. In germline, CDR1 is SGHRS, CDR2 YFSETQ. The CDR3 DNA is TGCGCCAGCAGCTTGGCCTTGGGGCGGGGTCCCCAAGAGACCCAGTACTTC. Translation gives CASSLALGRGPQETQYF.

The chain employs TRBV24-1 and TRBJ2-1; 7 bases are a match to TRBD2. The CDR3 extends over 15 amino acids. In germline, CDR1 is KGHDR, CDR2 SFDVKD. Trimming cost V 6 bases and J 3 bases; bases outside gene matches: 7. DNA for the CDR3: TGTGCCACCAGTTCGGGAGGAGAACTCTACAATGAGCAGTTCTTC. This codes for CATSSGGELYNEQFF.

The V call is TRBV29-1, the J call TRBJ2-5, with TRBD2 matching 13 bases. This CDR3 is 17 amino acids long. V lost 1 base, J lost 4 bases, and 9 bases stayed unmatched. Germline V CDR1 and CDR2: SQVTM, ANQGSEA. In nucleotides, the CDR3 is TGCAGCGTTGAAGGCTCGGGAGGACTAGCGGGAGTAGAGACCCAGTACTTC. It translates to CSVEGSGGLAGVETQYF.

This rearrangement joins TRBV7-9 to TRBJ2-3; the D gene is possibly TRBD2 (5 bases). The germline V and J ends were trimmed by 8 bases and 6 bases, with 12 bases remaining between them. CDR1 and CDR2 from the germline V gene are SEHNR and FQNEAQ (reference sequence). This CDR3 has 12 residues. This CDR3 reads CASRAGRDTQYF. Here the CDR3 DNA reads TGTGCCAGCCGCGCGGGCCGGGATACGCAGTATTTT.

This rearrangement joins TRBV2 to TRBJ1-3, with D unresolved. The CDR3 consists of 15 residues. Germline V CDR1 and CDR2: SNHLY, FYNNEI. Trimming cost V 4 bases and J 4 bases, with 14 bases left between them. In DNA, the CDR3 is TGTGCCAGCAGTGGTGTGGAGGAAGCCGGAAACACCATATATTTT. It encodes CASSGVEEAGNTIYF.

The chain is built from TRBV7-4 and TRBJ2-7; D perhaps matches TRBD2 (6 bases). V was cut by 5 bases and J by 2 bases, with 16 bases left in between. CDR3 length: 15 residues. Per germline, CDR1 SGHVT and CDR2 SQSDAQ. The CDR3 protein is CASSPAGTVPYEQYF. CDR3 bases: TGTGCCAGCAGCCCAGCCGGGACTGTACCCTACGAGCAGTACTTC.

The chain links TRBV5-5 to TRBJ2-3; 12 bases map to TRBD2. This CDR3 has 18 residues. Trimming at V came to 0 bases and at J to 0 bases, leaving 5 bases not matched to a gene. Per the germline V gene, CDR1 is SGHKS and CDR2 is YYEKEE (reference sequence). The CDR3 sequence: CASSLVLAGGHSTDTQYF. The CDR3 coding sequence is TGTGCCAGCAGCTTGGTTCTAGCGGGGGGGCATAGCACAGATACGCAGTATTTT.

The chain is built from TRBV7-2 and TRBJ1-1; 7 bases line up with TRBD1. The CDR3 is made up of 16 amino acids. CDR1 SGHTA and CDR2 FQGNSA come from the germline V gene. V lost 6 bases, J lost 5 bases, and 15 bases stayed unmatched. The CDR3 loop reads CASRPPPQGKKTEAFF. CDR3 nucleotides: TGTGCCAGCAGGCCACCGCCACAGGGGAAAAAAACTGAAGCTTTCTTT.

This sequence joins TRBV6-1 and TRBJ1-5; D might be TRBD1 (5 bases). The CDR3 has 13 amino acids. Germline CDR1 reads MNHNS; CDR2 reads SASEGT. V lost 6 bases to trimming and J lost 1 base, with 7 bases between them. In DNA form, the CDR3 reads TGTGCCAGCAGGGGGGGGAGCAATCAGCCCCAGCATTTT. It translates to CASRGGSNQPQHF.

The V gene is TRBV7-2, the J gene TRBJ2-1; D is possibly TRBD1 or TRBD2 (5 bases each). Trimming pared 0 bases from V and 0 bases from J, leaving 9 bases between. CDR3 length: 16 residues. Germline CDR1 reads SGHTA; CDR2 reads FQGNSA. In nucleotides, the CDR3 is TGTGCCAGCAGCTTAGCTTGGGACCCCTCCTACAATGAGCAGTTCTTC. Amino acid sequence: CASSLAWDPSYNEQFF.

The table lists this clone with a few counts. This chain uses TRBV4-2 with TRBJ2-7, with D uncertain. Germline assignment: CDR1 LGHNA and CDR2 YNFKEQ. The V end lost 1 base, the J end lost 0 bases, and 13 bases lay between the germline ends. CDR3 length: 16 residues. Here the CDR3 DNA reads TGTGCCAGCAGCCAAGTTTGGACGGAGAGCTCCTACGAGCAGTACTTC. Protein product: CASSQVWTESSYEQYF.

The V call is TRBV19, the J call TRBJ1-2; possibly TRBD1 for D (5 bases). Germline assignment: CDR1 LNHDA and CDR2 SQIVND (reference sequence). The germline V and J ends were trimmed by 1 base and 4 bases, with 13 bases remaining between them. The CDR3 is made up of 15 amino acids. The CDR3 here is CASSIVVQGGYGYTF. DNA of the CDR3: TGTGCCAGTAGTATAGTCGTCCAGGGCGGCTATGGCTACACCTTC.

The V call is TRBV27, the J call TRBJ1-6; 7 bases are a match to TRBD1. The J segment lost 7 bases and the V segment lost 7 bases, leaving 10 bases of the junction unmatched. CDR1 is MNHEY, CDR2 SMNVEV, per germline (reference sequence). This CDR3 has 15 amino acids. The CDR3, as DNA: TGTGCCAGCACCCCCGCCAGCAGGGGGAATTCACCCCTCCACTTT. Translated: CASTPASRGNSPLHF.

The chain carries TRBV19 and TRBJ2-1, with D perhaps TRBD2 (5 bases). Germline CDR1 LNHDA, CDR2 SQIVND (reference sequence). The CDR3 length is 16 residues. V shed 8 bases and J shed 8 bases, with 25 bases lying between them. The CDR3 spells CASVSRWAEGGHEQFF. The CDR3 region has the DNA TGTGCCAGTGTTTCCCGTTGGGCCGAGGGTGGCCATGAGCAGTTCTTC.

The CDR3 nucleotides read TGTGCCACCACAAACACAGGGATCGGTTCACCCCTCCACTTT. Its protein product is CATTNTGIGSPLHF. The J gene is TRBJ1-6, the V gene TRBV5-4, with D tentatively TRBD1 (6 bases). V was pared by 9 bases and J by 9 bases, with 19 bases between. This CDR3 is built from 14 residues. Germline CDR1 reads SGHNT; CDR2 reads YYREEE (reference sequence). Together with reference TRBV5-4 and TRBJ1-6, the CDR3 gives the full variable domain: ETGVTQSPTHLIKTRGQQVTLRCSSQSGHNTVSWYQQALGQGPQFIFQYYREEENGRGNFPPRFSGLQFPNYSSELNVNALELDDSALYLCATTNTGIGSPLHFGNGTRLTVT.

This chain uses TRBV30 with TRBJ2-5; D is unclear. The CDR3 has 12 amino acids. In germline, CDR1 is GTSNPN, CDR2 SVGIG (reference sequence). The germline V and J ends were trimmed by 2 bases and 6 bases, with 10 bases remaining between them. CDR3: CAWSSPPKTQYF. The CDR3 DNA is TGTGCCTGGAGTTCCCCCCCGAAGACCCAGTACTTC.

The rearrangement links TRBV6-5 to TRBJ1-2; possibly TRBD1 for D (5 bases). V shed 5 bases and J shed 0 bases, with 13 bases lying between them. Germline V lookup: CDR1 MNHEY, CDR2 SVGAGI. The CDR3 length is 15 residues. CDR3 nucleotides: TGTGCCAGCAGTAGGGCAGGGAAGGCTAACTATGGCTACACCTTC. Protein product: CASSRAGKANYGYTF.

The V gene is TRBV11-3, the J gene TRBJ2-7; 10 nucleotides match TRBD2. The CDR3 consists of 17 residues. Per the germline V gene, CDR1 is SGHNT and CDR2 is YENEEA. After removal of 1 base from V and 2 bases from J, the junction contained 8 bases not matched to a gene. This CDR3 is CASSLVLAGDFPYEQYF. CDR3 DNA sequence: TGTGCCAGCAGCTTAGTTCTAGCGGGAGACTTTCCCTACGAGCAGTACTTC.

The chain has TRBV10-3 and TRBJ1-2; D call uncertain. V was clipped by 3 bases and J by 0 bases, with 11 bases between them. CDR3 length: 15 residues. The germline V gene encodes CDR1 ENHRY and CDR2 SYGVKD. CDR3 amino acids: CAISDVVRTNYGYTF. CDR3 nucleotide sequence: TGTGCCATCAGTGACGTAGTTAGGACTAACTATGGCTACACCTTC.

This chain links TRBV7-9 with TRBJ2-5; TRBD1 might be the D (6 bases). The CDR3 extends over 14 amino acids. Germline CDR1 and CDR2: SEHNR and FQNEAQ (reference sequence). V was pared by 8 bases and J by 4 bases, with 17 bases between. The CDR3 region is CASEQGFGSETQYF. The CDR3 DNA follows: TGTGCCAGCGAACAGGGTTTTGGGTCAGAGACCCAGTACTTC.

The chain employs TRBV15 and TRBJ1-5; D is ambiguous. The CDR3 spans 15 residues. Trimming took 0 bases from V and 7 from J, leaving 13 bases between them. Germline V gives CDR1 LNHNV, CDR2 YYDKDF (reference sequence). The CDR3 DNA reads TGTGCCACCAGCAGAGATCTACAGACCGAGCAGCCCCAGCATTTT. It encodes CATSRDLQTEQPQHF. The full variable domain, in which reference TRBV15 and TRBJ1-5 provide the parts outside the CDR3, is DAMVIQNPRYQVTQFGKPVTLSCSQTLNHNVMYWYQQKSSQAPKLLFHYYDKDFNNEADTPDNFQSRRPNTSFCFLDIRSPGLGDTAMYLCATSRDLQTEQPQHFGDGTRLSIL.

J is TRBJ1-4 and V is TRBV6-6; D is possibly TRBD1 (5 bases). The V and J ends lost 0 bases and 0 bases respectively, with 5 bases between them. Per germline, CDR1 MNHNY and CDR2 SVGAGI (reference sequence). CDR3 length: 15 amino acids. The CDR3: CASSYSGPTNEKLFF. The CDR3 DNA reads as TGTGCCAGCAGTTACTCGGGGCCAACTAATGAAAAACTGTTTTTT.

V gene TRBV5-5 combines with J gene TRBJ1-6, with 7 bases identical to TRBD1. CDR3 length: 15 amino acids. Germline trimming cut 0 bases from V and 9 bases from J; bases unmatched to any gene: 6. Germline V lookup: CDR1 SGHKS, CDR2 YYEKEE (reference sequence). For the CDR3, the DNA is TGTGCCAGCAGCTTGGAAGGACAGGAAGTTTCACCCCTCCACTTT. This encodes CASSLEGQEVSPLHF. Looking up the rest from reference TRBV5-5 and TRBJ1-6 gives the full variable domain: DAGVTQSPTHLIKTRGQQVTLRCSPISGHKSVSWYQQVLGQGPQFIFQYYEKEERGRGNFPDRFSARQFPNYSSELNVNALLLGDSALYLCASSLEGQEVSPLHFGNGTRLTVT.

The rearrangement joins TRBV7-8 to TRBJ2-3; the D is unclear. V lost 3 bases to trimming and J lost 5 bases, with 12 bases between them. CDR1 SGHVS and CDR2 FQNEAQ come from the germline V gene. There are 14 residues in the CDR3. The CDR3: CASSFFRVGDTQYF. CDR3 nucleotides: TGTGCCAGCAGCTTCTTTCGGGTGGGAGATACGCAGTATTTT.

J is TRBJ2-1 and V is TRBV10-3; TRBD2 matches at 10 bases. This CDR3 has 15 amino acids. V trimming: 0 bases; J trimming: 6 bases; junction bases outside the gene matches: 2. Germline CDR1 and CDR2: ENHRY and SYGVKD. The CDR3: CAISESPSGSNEQFF. In DNA form, the CDR3 reads TGTGCCATCAGTGAGTCGCCTAGCGGGAGCAATGAGCAGTTCTTC.

V and J are TRBV10-3 and TRBJ2-3; TRBD1 agrees at 9 bases. CDR1 ENHRY and CDR2 SYGVKD come from the germline V gene. The V segment lost 7 bases and the J segment 0 bases; nucleotides outside the gene matches: 8. This CDR3 comprises 16 residues. Here the CDR3 DNA reads TGTGCCATCACCAAAGGACAGGGGAGGAGCACAGATACGCAGTATTTT. This sequence encodes CAITKGQGRSTDTQYF.